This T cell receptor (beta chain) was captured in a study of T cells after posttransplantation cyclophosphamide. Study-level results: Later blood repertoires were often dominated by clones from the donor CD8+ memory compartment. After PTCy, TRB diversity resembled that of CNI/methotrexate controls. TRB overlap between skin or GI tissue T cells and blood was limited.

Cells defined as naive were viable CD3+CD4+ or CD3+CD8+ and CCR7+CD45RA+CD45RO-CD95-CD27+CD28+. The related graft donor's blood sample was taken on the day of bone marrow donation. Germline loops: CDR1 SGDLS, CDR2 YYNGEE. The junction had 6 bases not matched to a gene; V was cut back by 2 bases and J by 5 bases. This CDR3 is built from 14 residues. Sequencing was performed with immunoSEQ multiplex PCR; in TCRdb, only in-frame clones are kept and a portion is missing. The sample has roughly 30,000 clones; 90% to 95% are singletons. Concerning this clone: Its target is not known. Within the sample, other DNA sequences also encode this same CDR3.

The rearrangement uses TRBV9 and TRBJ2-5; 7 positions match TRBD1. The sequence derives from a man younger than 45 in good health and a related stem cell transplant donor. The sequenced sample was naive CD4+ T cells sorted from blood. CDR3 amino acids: CASSVEGGRETQYF. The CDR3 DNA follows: TGTGCCAGCAGCGTTGAAGGGGGCCGTGAGACCCAGTACTTC.